This TCR beta chain was found in a study of CD8+ T cells in alopecia areata. Turning to the study itself: The drug, tofacitinib, lasted 6 to 18 months, followed by 6 months off drug. Study findings and constraints: Scalp and blood samples kept many expanded lesional clones throughout tofacitinib. Scalp samples also contribute reads from the resident alphabeta T cells found in normal skin.

Germline-derived CDR1 and CDR2 are MNHEY and SVGAGI. The CDR3 length is 14 residues. Trimming pared 6 bases from V and 8 bases from J, leaving 14 bases between. Extraction and reverse transcription of RNA yielded cDNA as the sequencing template. The table came from immunoSEQ multiplex PCR; TCRdb's copy has only in-frame clones and leaves some out. The sample lists about 250,000 clones, around three fifths occurring once. This clone was picked up one time. What it binds is not known. Treatment given: oral pan-JAK inhibitor, 5-10 mg twice daily. This receptor was identified in a human donor with alopecia areata. The genes are TRBV6-5 and TRBJ1-6; unclear D gene. Source: CD4+ T cells sorted from blood, taken between weeks 51 and 54, from a patient treated with tofacitinib. CDR3 DNA sequence: TGTGCCAGCAGATCAGAACCCAACCATTCACCCCTCCACTTT. It specifies CASRSEPNHSPLHF.